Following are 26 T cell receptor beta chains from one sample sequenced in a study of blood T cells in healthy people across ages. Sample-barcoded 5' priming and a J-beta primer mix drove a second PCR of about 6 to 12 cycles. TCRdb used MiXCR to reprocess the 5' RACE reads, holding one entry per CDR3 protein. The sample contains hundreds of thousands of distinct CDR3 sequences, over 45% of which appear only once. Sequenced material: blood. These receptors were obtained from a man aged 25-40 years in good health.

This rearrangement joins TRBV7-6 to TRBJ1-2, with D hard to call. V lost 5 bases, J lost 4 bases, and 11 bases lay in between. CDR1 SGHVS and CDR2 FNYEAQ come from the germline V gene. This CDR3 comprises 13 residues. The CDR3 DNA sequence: TGTGCCAGCAGCCAGACACAGTTCTATGGCTACACCTTC. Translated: CASSQTQFYGYTF.

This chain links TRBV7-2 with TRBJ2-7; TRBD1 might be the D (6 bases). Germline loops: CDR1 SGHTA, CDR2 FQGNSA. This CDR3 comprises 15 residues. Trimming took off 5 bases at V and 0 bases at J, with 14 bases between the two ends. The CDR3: CASSPQGLGSYEQYF. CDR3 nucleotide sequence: TGTGCCAGCAGCCCACAGGGATTGGGCTCCTACGAGCAGTACTTC. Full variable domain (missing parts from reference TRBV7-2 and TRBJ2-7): GAGVSQSPSNKVTEKGKDVELRCDPISGHTALYWYRQSLGQGLEFLIYFQGNSAPDKSGLPSDRFSAERTGGSVSTLTIQRTQQEDSAVYLCASSPQGLGSYEQYFGPGTRLTVT.

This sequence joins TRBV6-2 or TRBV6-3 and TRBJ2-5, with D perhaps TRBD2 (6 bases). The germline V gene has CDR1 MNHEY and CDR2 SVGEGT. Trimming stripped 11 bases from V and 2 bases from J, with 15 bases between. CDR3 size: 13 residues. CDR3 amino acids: CACEEGLQETQYF. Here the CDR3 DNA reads TGTGCCTGCGAGGAGGGACTTCAAGAGACCCAGTACTTC.

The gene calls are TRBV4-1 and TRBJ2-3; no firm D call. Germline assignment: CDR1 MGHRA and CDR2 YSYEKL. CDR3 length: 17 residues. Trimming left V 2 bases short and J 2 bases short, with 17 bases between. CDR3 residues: CASSQRAPNEVTDTQYF. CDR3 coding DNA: TGCGCCAGCAGCCAAAGAGCACCGAATGAAGTCACAGATACGCAGTATTTT.

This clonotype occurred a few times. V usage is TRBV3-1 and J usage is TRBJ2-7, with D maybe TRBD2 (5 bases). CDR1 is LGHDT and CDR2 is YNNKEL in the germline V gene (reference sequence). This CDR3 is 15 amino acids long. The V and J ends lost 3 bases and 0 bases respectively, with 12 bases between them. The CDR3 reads CASSHEGEASYEQYF. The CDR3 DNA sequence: TGTGCCAGCAGCCACGAGGGAGAGGCCTCCTACGAGCAGTACTTC.

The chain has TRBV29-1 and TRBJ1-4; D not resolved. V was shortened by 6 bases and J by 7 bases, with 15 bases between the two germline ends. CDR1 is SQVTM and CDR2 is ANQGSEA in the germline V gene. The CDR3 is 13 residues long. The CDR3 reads CSVGESKGEKLFF. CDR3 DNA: TGCAGCGTCGGGGAGAGTAAAGGTGAAAAACTGTTTTTT.

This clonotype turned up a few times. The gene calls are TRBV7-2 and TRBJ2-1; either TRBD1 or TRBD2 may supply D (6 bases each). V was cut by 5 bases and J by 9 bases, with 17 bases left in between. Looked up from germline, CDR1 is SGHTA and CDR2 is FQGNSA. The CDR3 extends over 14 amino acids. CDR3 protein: CASSPTGARSEQFF. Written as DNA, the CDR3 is TGTGCCAGCAGCCCCACGGGGGCCCGAAGTGAGCAGTTCTTC. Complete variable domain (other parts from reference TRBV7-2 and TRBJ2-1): GAGVSQSPSNKVTEKGKDVELRCDPISGHTALYWYRQSLGQGLEFLIYFQGNSAPDKSGLPSDRFSAERTGGSVSTLTIQRTQQEDSAVYLCASSPTGARSEQFFGPGTRLTVL.

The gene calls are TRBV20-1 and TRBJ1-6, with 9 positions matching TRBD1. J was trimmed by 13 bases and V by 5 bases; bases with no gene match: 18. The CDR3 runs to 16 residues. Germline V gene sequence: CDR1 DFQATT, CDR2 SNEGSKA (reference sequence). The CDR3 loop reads CSASSGTGTSWVPLHF. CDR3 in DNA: TGCAGTGCTTCGTCCGGGACAGGGACCTCCTGGGTGCCCCTCCACTTT.

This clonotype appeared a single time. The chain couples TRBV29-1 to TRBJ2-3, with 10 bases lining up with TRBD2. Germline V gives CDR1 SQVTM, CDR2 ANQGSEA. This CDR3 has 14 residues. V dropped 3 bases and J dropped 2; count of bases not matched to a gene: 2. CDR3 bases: TGCAGCGTTGACCTAGCGGGAGACACAGATACGCAGTATTTT. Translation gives CSVDLAGDTDTQYF.

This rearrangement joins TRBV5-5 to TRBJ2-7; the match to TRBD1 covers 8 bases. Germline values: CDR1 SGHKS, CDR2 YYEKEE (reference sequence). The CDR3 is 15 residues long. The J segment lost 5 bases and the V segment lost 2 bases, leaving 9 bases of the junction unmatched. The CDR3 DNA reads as TGTGCCAGCAGCTTCACCGGACAGGGCTACGACGAGCAGTACTTC. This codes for CASSFTGQGYDEQYF.

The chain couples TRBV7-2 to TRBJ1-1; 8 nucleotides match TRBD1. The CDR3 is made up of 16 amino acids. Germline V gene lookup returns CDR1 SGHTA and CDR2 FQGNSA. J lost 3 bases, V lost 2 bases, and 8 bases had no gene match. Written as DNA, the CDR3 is TGTGCCAGCAGCTTACAGACAGGGGTCGGTCACACTGAAGCTTTCTTT. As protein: CASSLQTGVGHTEAFF.

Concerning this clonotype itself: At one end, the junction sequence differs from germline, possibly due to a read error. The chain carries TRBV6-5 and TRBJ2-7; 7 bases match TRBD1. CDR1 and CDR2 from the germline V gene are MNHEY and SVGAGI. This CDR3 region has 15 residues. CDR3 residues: CAGSRPGQRVYEQYF. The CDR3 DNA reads TGTGCCGGCAGTCGACCGGGACAGCGCGTCTACGAGCAGTACTTC.

The CDR3 loop is CASSLGGQGKSGEQYF. The CDR3 coding sequence is TGCGCCAGCAGCTTGGGGGGTCAAGGGAAGAGTGGCGAGCAGTACTTC. V usage is TRBV5-1 and J usage is TRBJ2-4, with D hard to call. TRBJ2-7 explains the end of the DNA better; the J call may be wrong. The CDR3 is 16 amino acids. Germline CDR1 reads SGHRS; CDR2 reads YFSETQ.

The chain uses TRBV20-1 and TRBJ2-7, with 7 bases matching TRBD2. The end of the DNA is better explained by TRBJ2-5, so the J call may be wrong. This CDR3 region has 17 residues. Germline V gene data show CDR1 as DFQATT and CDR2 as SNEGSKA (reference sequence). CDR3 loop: CSARDLGFGTIRETQYF. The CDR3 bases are TGCAGTGCTAGAGATCTAGGTTTCGGGACTATACGAGAGACCCAGTACTTC.

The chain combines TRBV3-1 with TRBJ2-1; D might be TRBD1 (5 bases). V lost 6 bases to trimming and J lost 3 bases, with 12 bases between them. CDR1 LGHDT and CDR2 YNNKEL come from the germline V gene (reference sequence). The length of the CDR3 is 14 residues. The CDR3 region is CASRGPRLYNEQFF. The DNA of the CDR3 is TGTGCCAGCAGGGGGCCCCGGCTCTACAATGAGCAGTTCTTC.

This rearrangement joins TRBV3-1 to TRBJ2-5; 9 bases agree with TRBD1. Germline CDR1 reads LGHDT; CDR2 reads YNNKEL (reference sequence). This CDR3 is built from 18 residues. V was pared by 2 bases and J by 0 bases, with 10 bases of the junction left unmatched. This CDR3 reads CASSQLGVGQGYQETQYF. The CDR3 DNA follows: TGTGCCAGCAGCCAACTGGGTGTAGGACAGGGGTACCAAGAGACCCAGTACTTC.

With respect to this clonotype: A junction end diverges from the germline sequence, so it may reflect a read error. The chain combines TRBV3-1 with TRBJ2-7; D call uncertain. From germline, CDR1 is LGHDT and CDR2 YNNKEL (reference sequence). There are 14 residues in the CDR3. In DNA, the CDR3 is TGTGCCAGCAGTCAAGGAACAGTCCCCTACGAGCAGTACTTC. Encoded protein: CASSQGTVPYEQYF.

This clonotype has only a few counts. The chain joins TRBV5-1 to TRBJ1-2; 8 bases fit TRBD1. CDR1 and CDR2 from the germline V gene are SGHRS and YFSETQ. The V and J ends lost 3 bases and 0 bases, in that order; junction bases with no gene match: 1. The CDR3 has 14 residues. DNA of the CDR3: TGCGCCAGCAGCTGGACAGGGTCTAACTATGGCTACACCTTC. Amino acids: CASSWTGSNYGYTF.

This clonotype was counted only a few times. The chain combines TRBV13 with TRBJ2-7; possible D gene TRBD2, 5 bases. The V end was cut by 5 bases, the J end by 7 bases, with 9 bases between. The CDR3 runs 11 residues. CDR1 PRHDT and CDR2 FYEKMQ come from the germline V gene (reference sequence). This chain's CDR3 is CASSNRREQYF. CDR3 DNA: TGTGCCAGCAGCAATCGGAGGGAGCAGTACTTC.

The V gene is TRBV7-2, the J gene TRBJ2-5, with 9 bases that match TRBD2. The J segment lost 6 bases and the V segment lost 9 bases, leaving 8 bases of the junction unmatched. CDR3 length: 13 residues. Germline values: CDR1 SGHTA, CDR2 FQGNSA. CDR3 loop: CAREPSGVKTQYF. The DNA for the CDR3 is TGTGCCAGAGAGCCTAGCGGGGTGAAGACCCAGTACTTC.

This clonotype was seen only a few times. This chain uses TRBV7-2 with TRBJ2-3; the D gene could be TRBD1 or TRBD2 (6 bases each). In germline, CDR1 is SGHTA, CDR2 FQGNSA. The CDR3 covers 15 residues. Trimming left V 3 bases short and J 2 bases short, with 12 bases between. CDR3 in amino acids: CASSFIGGYTDTQYF. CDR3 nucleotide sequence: TGTGCCAGCAGCTTTATAGGGGGGTACACAGATACGCAGTATTTT.

DNA for the CDR3: TGCAGTACTTCAACTGGGGGGAGCTCCTACAATGAGCAGTTCTTC. Translation gives CSTSTGGSSYNEQFF. The rearrangement uses TRBV20-1 and TRBJ2-1, with TRBD2 as a possible D gene (6 bases). The CDR3 covers 15 residues. CDR1 and CDR2 (germline): DFQATT, SNEGSKA (reference sequence). V lost 8 bases, J lost 0 bases, and 17 bases lay in between.

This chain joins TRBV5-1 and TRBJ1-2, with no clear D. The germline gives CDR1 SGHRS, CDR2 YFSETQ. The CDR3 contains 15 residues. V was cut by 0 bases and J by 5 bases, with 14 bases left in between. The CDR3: CASSLDHSQSYGYTF. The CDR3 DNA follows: TGCGCCAGCAGCTTGGATCACAGCCAATCATATGGCTACACCTTC.

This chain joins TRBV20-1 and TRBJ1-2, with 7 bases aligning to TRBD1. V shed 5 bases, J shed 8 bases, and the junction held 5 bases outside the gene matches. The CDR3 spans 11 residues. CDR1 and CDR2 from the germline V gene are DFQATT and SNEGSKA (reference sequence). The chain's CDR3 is CSAPTGKGYTF. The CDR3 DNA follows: TGCAGTGCTCCGACAGGGAAGGGCTACACCTTC.

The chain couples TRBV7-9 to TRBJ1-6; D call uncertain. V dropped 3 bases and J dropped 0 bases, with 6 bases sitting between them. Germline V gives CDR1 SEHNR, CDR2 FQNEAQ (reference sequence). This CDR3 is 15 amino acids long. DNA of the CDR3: TGTGCCAGCAGCTTCGTGAGCTCCTATAATTCACCCCTCCACTTT. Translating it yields CASSFVSSYNSPLHF.

CDR3 sequence (DNA): TGTGCCAGCAGCCCAACCCCAGGGGGCTCCTACGAGCAGTACTTC. Protein sequence: CASSPTPGGSYEQYF. The chain employs TRBV7-8 and TRBJ2-7; 7 bases line up with TRBD1. Per the germline V gene, CDR1 is SGHVS and CDR2 is FQNEAQ. This CDR3 is 15 amino acids long. After removal of 5 bases from V and 0 bases from J, the junction contained 7 bases not matched to a gene.